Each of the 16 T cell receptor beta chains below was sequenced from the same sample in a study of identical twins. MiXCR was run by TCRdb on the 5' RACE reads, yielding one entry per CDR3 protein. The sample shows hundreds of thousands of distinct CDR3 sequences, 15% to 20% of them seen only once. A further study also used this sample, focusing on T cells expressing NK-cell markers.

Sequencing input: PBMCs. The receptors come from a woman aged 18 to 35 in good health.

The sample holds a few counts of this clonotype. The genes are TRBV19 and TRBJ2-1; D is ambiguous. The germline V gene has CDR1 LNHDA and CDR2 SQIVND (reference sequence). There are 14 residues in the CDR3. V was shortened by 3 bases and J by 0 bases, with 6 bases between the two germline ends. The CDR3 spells CASSIPGSYNEQFF. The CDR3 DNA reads TGTGCCAGTAGTATTCCGGGCTCCTACAATGAGCAGTTCTTC.

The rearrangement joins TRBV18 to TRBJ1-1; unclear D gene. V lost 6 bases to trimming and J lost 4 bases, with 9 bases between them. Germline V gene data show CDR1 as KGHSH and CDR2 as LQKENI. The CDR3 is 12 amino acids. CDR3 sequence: CASSPTSTEAFF. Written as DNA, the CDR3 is TGTGCCAGCTCCCCTACGAGCACTGAAGCTTTCTTT. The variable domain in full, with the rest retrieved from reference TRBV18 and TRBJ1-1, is NAGVMQNPRHLVRRRGQEARLRCSPMKGHSHVYWYRQLPEEGLKFMVYLQKENIIDESGMPKERFSAEFPKEGPSILRIQQVVRGDSAAYFCASSPTSTEAFFGQGTRLTVV.

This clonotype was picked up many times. The CDR3 nucleotides are TGCGCCAGCAGCTTGGTTCTAGCGGGAGACCACACCGGGGAGCTGTTTTTT. This translates into CASSLVLAGDHTGELFF. The chain combines TRBV5-1 with TRBJ2-2, with 10 bases that match TRBD2. The germline CDR1 and CDR2 sequences are SGHRS and YFSETQ. The CDR3 covers 17 residues. V shed 0 bases, J shed 3 bases, and the junction held 5 bases outside the gene matches. The complete variable domain, with remaining parts taken from reference TRBV5-1 and TRBJ2-2, reads KAGVTQTPRYLIKTRGQQVTLSCSPISGHRSVSWYQQTPGQGLQFLFEYFSETQRNKGNFPGRFSGRQFSNSRSEMNVSTLELGDSALYLCASSLVLAGDHTGELFFGEGSRLTVL.

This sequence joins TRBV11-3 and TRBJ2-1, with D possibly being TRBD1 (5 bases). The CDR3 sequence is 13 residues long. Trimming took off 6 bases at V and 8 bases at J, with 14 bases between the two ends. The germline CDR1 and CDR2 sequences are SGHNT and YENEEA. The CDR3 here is CASSPQGIDEQFF. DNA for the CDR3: TGTGCCAGCAGTCCTCAGGGTATCGATGAGCAGTTCTTC.

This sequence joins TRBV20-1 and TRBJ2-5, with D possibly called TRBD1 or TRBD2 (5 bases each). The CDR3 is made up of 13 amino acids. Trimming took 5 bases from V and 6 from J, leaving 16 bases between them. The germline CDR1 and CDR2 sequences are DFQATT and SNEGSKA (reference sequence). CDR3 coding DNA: TGCAGTGCTTGGGACCTTCTTCAGAAGACCCAGTACTTC. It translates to CSAWDLLQKTQYF.

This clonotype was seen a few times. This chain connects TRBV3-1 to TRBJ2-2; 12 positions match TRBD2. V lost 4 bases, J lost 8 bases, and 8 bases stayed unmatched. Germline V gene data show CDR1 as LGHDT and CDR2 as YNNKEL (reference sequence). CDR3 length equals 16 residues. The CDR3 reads CASSPTSGSFGGELFF. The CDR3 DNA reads TGTGCCAGCAGCCCGACTAGCGGGAGCTTTGGGGGGGAGCTGTTTTTT.

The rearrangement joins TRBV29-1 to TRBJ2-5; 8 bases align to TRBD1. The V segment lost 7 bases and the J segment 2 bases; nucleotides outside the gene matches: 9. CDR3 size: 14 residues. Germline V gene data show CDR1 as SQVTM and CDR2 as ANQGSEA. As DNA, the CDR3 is TGCAGCGGACACAGGGGGATGGGGCAAGAGACCCAGTACTTC. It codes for CSGHRGMGQETQYF.

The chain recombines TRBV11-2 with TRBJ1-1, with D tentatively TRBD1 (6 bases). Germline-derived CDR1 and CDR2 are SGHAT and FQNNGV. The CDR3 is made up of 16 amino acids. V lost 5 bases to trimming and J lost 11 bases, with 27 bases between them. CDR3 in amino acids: CASSPITYRVVSGAFF. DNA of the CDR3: TGTGCCAGCAGCCCAATCACCTACAGGGTAGTCAGCGGGGCTTTCTTT.

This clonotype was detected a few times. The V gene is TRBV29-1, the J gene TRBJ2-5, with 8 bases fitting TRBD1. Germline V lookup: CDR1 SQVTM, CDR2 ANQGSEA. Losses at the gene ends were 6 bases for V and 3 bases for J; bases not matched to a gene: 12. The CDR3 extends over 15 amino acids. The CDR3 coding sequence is TGCAGCGTCATGCCCAGACAGGGGAACAAAGAGACCCAGTACTTC. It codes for CSVMPRQGNKETQYF.

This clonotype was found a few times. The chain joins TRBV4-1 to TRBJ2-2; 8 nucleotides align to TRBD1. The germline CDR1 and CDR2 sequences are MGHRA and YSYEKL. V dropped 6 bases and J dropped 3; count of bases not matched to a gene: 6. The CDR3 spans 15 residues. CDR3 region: CASSPRGLDTGELFF. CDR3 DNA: TGCGCCAGCAGTCCCAGGGGGCTCGACACCGGGGAGCTGTTTTTT.

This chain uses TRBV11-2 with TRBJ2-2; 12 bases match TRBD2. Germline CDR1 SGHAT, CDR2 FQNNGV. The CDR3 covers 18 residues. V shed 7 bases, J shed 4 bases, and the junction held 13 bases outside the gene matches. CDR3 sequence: CASIQIPTSGRSTGELFF. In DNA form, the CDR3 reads TGTGCCAGCATCCAGATACCGACTAGCGGGAGAAGCACCGGGGAGCTGTTTTTT.

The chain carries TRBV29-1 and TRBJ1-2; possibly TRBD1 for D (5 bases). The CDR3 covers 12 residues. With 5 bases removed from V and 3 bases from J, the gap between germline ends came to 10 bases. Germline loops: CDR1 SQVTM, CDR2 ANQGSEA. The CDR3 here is CSVPGVYYGYTF. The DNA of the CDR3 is TGCAGCGTTCCGGGGGTTTACTATGGCTACACCTTC.

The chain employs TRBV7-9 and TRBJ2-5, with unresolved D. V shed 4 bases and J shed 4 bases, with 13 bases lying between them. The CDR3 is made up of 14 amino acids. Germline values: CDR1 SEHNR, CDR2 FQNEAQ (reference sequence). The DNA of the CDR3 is TGTGCCAGCAGCTCCTCGGTTGACCGAGAGACCCAGTACTTC. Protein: CASSSSVDRETQYF.

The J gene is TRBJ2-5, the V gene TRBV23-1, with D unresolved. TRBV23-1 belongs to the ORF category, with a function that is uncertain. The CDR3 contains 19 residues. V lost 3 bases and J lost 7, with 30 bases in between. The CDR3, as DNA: TGCGCCAGCAGTCAGCGGCCTACCCCTGGGCGCCTTCACCGGGCGACCCAGTACTTC. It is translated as CASSQRPTPGRLHRATQYF.

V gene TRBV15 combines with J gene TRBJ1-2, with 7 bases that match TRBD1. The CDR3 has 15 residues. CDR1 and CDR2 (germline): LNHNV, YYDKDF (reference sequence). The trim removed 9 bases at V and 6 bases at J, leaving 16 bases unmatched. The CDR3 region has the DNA TGTGCCACGTCGTTGACAGGGTACAACAACAATGGCTACACCTTC. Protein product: CATSLTGYNNNGYTF.

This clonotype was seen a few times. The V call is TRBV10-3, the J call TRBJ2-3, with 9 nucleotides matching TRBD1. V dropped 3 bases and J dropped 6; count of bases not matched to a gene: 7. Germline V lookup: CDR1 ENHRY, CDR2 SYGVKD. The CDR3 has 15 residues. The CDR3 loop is CAISEGTGFSDTQYF. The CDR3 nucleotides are TGTGCCATCAGTGAAGGGACAGGGTTTTCGGATACGCAGTATTTT.